A single sample gave rise to the 24 T cell receptor beta chains below, sequenced in a study of post-analysis software for immune sequencing data. Whole-study results and caveats: TRBV5-6, TRBV5-1 and TRBV20-1 were among 4 or 5 TRBV segments more frequent in patients than controls.

No antigen is known for these receptors. Each TCR beta cDNA library carried unique molecular identifiers. TCRdb ran MiXCR on the PCR reads and lists one entry per CDR3 protein. The sample lists hundreds of thousands of distinct CDR3 sequences; roughly 27% were seen once. The sample taken for sequencing was blood. Every receptor here comes from a girl under 18 with multiple sclerosis.

The chain employs TRBV10-2 and TRBJ2-3, with 8 bases that match TRBD2. J gave up 1 base and V 3 bases, and 3 bases lay outside the gene matches. Germline assignment: CDR1 WSHSY and CDR2 SAAADI. This CDR3 has 15 amino acids. The CDR3: CASSDRRGGTDTQYF. The CDR3 DNA sequence: TGCGCCAGCAGTGACCGGCGGGGGGGCACAGATACGCAGTATTTT.

A few counts support this clonotype. The chain is built from TRBV6-6 and TRBJ2-4, with D unclear. CDR1 is MNHNY, CDR2 SVGAGI, per germline (reference sequence). V dropped 6 bases and J dropped 1 base, with 10 bases sitting between them. The CDR3 has 14 amino acids. CDR3 nucleotides: TGTGCCAGCAGCTCACCCGCGGCCAAAAACATTCAGTACTTC. It codes for CASSSPAAKNIQYF.

This clonotype came up a few times. The V and J genes are TRBV4-1 and TRBJ2-5; D is unclear. CDR3 size: 14 residues. In germline, CDR1 is MGHRA, CDR2 YSYEKL. The V gene lost 0 bases and the J gene lost 5 bases, with 10 bases spanning the gap. The CDR3 protein is CASSQEGKVETQYF. The DNA for the CDR3 is TGCGCCAGCAGCCAAGAGGGAAAGGTGGAGACCCAGTACTTC.

This clonotype was seen more than once but under ten times. This chain connects TRBV24-1 to TRBJ2-1; D gene uncertain. Germline CDR1 reads KGHDR; CDR2 reads SFDVKD. The V gene lost 0 bases and the J gene lost 10 bases, with 9 bases spanning the gap. The length of the CDR3 is 13 residues. The CDR3 loop is CATSDLWVNEQFF. The DNA of the CDR3 is TGTGCCACCAGTGATTTGTGGGTAAACGAGCAGTTCTTC.

This clonotype came up many times. The chain is built from TRBV29-1 and TRBJ2-7; 9 bases agree with TRBD2. The CDR3 has 14 residues. Germline V gene lookup returns CDR1 SQVTM and CDR2 ANQGSEA. V gave up 1 base and J gave up 7 bases; unmatched junction bases: 8. The CDR3 sequence is CSVEAVAGVREQYF. CDR3 bases: TGCAGCGTTGAAGCAGTAGCGGGAGTAAGAGAGCAGTACTTC.

This rearrangement joins TRBV6-1 to TRBJ1-5; D uncertain. Per germline, CDR1 MNHNS and CDR2 SASEGT. The CDR3 covers 16 residues. With 0 bases removed from V and 4 bases from J, the gap between germline ends came to 13 bases. The CDR3 sequence: CASSEAWARRNQPQHF. CDR3 nucleotides: TGTGCCAGCAGTGAAGCTTGGGCCCGTAGAAATCAGCCCCAGCATTTT.

The chain is built from TRBV11-2 and TRBJ2-7; D gene ambiguous. V was clipped by 1 base and J by 6 bases, with 13 bases between them. The germline V gene has CDR1 SGHAT and CDR2 FQNNGV. This CDR3 spans 14 amino acids. The CDR3 loop is CASSLGLPLAEQYF. CDR3 bases: TGTGCCAGCAGCTTAGGGCTCCCGTTGGCCGAGCAGTACTTC.

In this sample, this clonotype turned up many times. The rearrangement links TRBV7-2 to TRBJ2-5; 9 bases match TRBD1. V gave up 5 bases and J gave up 6 bases; unmatched junction bases: 7. The CDR3 is made up of 14 amino acids. Germline CDR1 SGHTA, CDR2 FQGNSA. The CDR3 loop is CASSQPGQGKTQYF. As DNA, the CDR3 is TGTGCCAGCAGCCAGCCGGGACAGGGAAAGACCCAGTACTTC.

This chain joins TRBV10-1 and TRBJ2-4; 12 positions agree with TRBD1. Per germline, CDR1 WNHNN and CDR2 SYGVQD (reference sequence). The V segment lost 4 bases and the J segment 9 bases; nucleotides outside the gene matches: 10. The CDR3 has 16 residues. CDR3 nucleotides: TGCGCCAGCAGTGGAGGGACAGGGGGCGATCGGAGCATTCAGTACTTC. Translated, it gives CASSGGTGGDRSIQYF.

With respect to this clonotype: A read error is possible here, since a much larger clone lies one base away. The rearrangement joins TRBV7-2 to TRBJ2-5; 7 bases align to TRBD1. Germline values: CDR1 SGHTA, CDR2 FQGNSA. Trimming cost V 5 bases and J 7 bases; bases outside gene matches: 7. There are 13 residues in the CDR3. The CDR3 is CASSETGLGTQYF. DNA for the CDR3: TGTGCCAGCAGCGAGACAGGGTTGGGGACCCAGTACTTC.

CDR3 nucleotide sequence: TGTGCCATCAGTGCGGGCACACTTTCTAACGAGCAGTACGTC. Its protein is CAISAGTLSNEQYV. V usage is TRBV10-3 and J usage is TRBJ2-7; unclear D gene. CDR1 and CDR2 from the germline V gene are ENHRY and SYGVKD. V shed 4 bases and J shed 5 bases, with 15 bases lying between them. The CDR3 loop spans 14 amino acids.

The chain employs TRBV20-1 and TRBJ1-5; D gene unclear. The CDR3 loop spans 11 amino acids. V was clipped by 5 bases and J by 6 bases, with 8 bases between them. The germline V gene encodes CDR1 DFQATT and CDR2 SNEGSKA (reference sequence). CDR3 DNA: TGCAGTGCTGGTGTAACTCAGCCCCAGCATTTT. Its translation: CSAGVTQPQHF.

The chain uses TRBV28 and TRBJ2-1; 9 bases are a match to TRBD2. The CDR3 is made up of 14 amino acids. CDR1 and CDR2 from the germline V gene are MDHEN and SYDVKM. The ends lost 6 bases at V and 6 bases at J; junction bases unmatched: 6. CDR3 in DNA: TGTGCCAGCAGACCGGGACTAGCACCCAATGAGCAGTTCTTC. Residues: CASRPGLAPNEQFF.

CDR3 region: CSATWTGARNEQYF. In DNA form, the CDR3 reads TGCAGTGCTACCTGGACAGGGGCGCGCAATGAGCAGTACTTC. This chain joins TRBV20-1 and TRBJ2-5; 9 bases map to TRBD1. In germline, CDR1 is DFQATT, CDR2 SNEGSKA (reference sequence). Trimming cost V 4 bases and J 11 bases; bases outside gene matches: 14. The CDR3 is made up of 14 amino acids.

The chain recombines TRBV28 with TRBJ2-5; D may be TRBD1 or TRBD2 (5 bases each). The CDR3 loop spans 14 amino acids. The germline V gene encodes CDR1 MDHEN and CDR2 SYDVKM. Trimming removed 5 bases at V and 4 bases at J, with 14 bases between. Written as DNA, the CDR3 is TGTGCCAGCAGTCCGACGGGGACGCGAGAGACCCAGTACTTC. This codes for CASSPTGTRETQYF.

This clonotype was found a few times. Written as DNA, the CDR3 is TGCAGGAGTTATACTGTGAACACTGAAGCTTTCTTT. This translates into CRSYTVNTEAFF. V gene TRBV20-1 combines with J gene TRBJ1-1; no clear D gene. In germline, CDR1 is DFQATT, CDR2 SNEGSKA (reference sequence). This CDR3 has 12 amino acids.

This chain links TRBV20-1 with TRBJ2-7; 9 nucleotides match TRBD1. The CDR3 has 13 residues. The ends lost 0 bases at V and 6 bases at J; junction bases unmatched: 3. CDR1 and CDR2 (germline): DFQATT, SNEGSKA (reference sequence). The CDR3 DNA reads TGCAGTGCTAGAGAACAGGGGGCCCTCGAGCAGTACTTC. Protein: CSAREQGALEQYF.

The chain links TRBV7-2 to TRBJ2-3; no reliable D call. Germline CDR1 is SGHTA and CDR2 is FQGNSA. This CDR3 has 13 amino acids. V shed 5 bases and J shed 5 bases, with 11 bases lying between them. The CDR3 DNA reads TGTGCCAGCAGCGGTAGAGACCTAGATACGCAGTATTTT. Translating gives CASSGRDLDTQYF. The variable domain in full, completed from reference TRBV7-2 and TRBJ2-3, reads GAGVSQSPSNKVTEKGKDVELRCDPISGHTALYWYRQSLGQGLEFLIYFQGNSAPDKSGLPSDRFSAERTGGSVSTLTIQRTQQEDSAVYLCASSGRDLDTQYFGPGTRLTVL.

This clonotype was counted between two and nine times. V and J are TRBV6-6 and TRBJ1-2, with unresolved D. V shed 6 bases and J shed 5 bases, with 7 bases lying between them. From germline, CDR1 is MNHNY and CDR2 SVGAGI (reference sequence). The CDR3 has 11 residues. The CDR3 DNA reads as TGTGCCAGCAGGGACGGGTATGGCTACACCTTC. It yields the protein CASRDGYGYTF.

The chain recombines TRBV20-1 with TRBJ2-5, with D possibly being TRBD1 (5 bases). Trimming took 0 bases from V and 1 from J, leaving 12 bases between them. CDR1 is DFQATT, CDR2 SNEGSKA, per germline (reference sequence). The CDR3 loop spans 15 amino acids. CDR3 region: CSARDDRRIQETQYF. CDR3 DNA sequence: TGCAGTGCTAGAGATGACAGAAGGATCCAAGAGACCCAGTACTTC.

There are a few counts of this clonotype. The chain carries TRBV5-1 and TRBJ2-7, with 9 nucleotides matching TRBD2. The length of the CDR3 is 15 residues. Germline-derived CDR1 and CDR2 are SGHRS and YFSETQ. J lost 3 bases, V lost 0 bases, and 4 bases had no gene match. The CDR3: CASSLVPSGNYEQYF. The CDR3 DNA follows: TGCGCCAGCAGCTTGGTCCCTAGCGGGAACTACGAGCAGTACTTC.

The chain uses TRBV6-5 and TRBJ1-5; D is unresolved. Between the trimmed V and J ends, which lost 2 bases and 8 bases, there was a span of 13 bases. The CDR3 sequence is 14 residues long. In germline, CDR1 is MNHEY, CDR2 SVGAGI. CDR3 sequence: CASSYDGDGEPQHF. Here the CDR3 DNA reads TGTGCCAGCAGTTACGATGGAGATGGGGAGCCCCAGCATTTT.

The V gene is TRBV5-1, the J gene TRBJ2-7, with D uncertain. The CDR3 covers 16 residues. Trimming cost V 5 bases and J 0 bases, with 18 bases left between them. Germline V CDR1 and CDR2: SGHRS, YFSETQ. CDR3 sequence reads: CASSLSLGRSSYEQYF. CDR3 DNA sequence: TGCGCCAGCAGTCTGTCGTTGGGAAGGAGCTCCTACGAGCAGTACTTC.

The chain employs TRBV15 and TRBJ2-7; D is possibly TRBD2 (6 bases). Germline loops: CDR1 LNHNV, CDR2 YYDKDF (reference sequence). The CDR3 runs to 15 residues. V was shortened by 3 bases and J by 2 bases, with 14 bases between the two germline ends. The CDR3 coding sequence is TGTGCCACCAGCAGGGAGGGGAGCCTTGCCTACGAGCAGTACTTC. As protein: CATSREGSLAYEQYF.